This is a list of T cell receptor beta chains from one sample in a study of blood T cell repertoires in COVID-19. TCRdb's table, derived via immunoSEQ multiplex PCR, lists solely in-frame clones and lacks some. The sample has under 350,000 clones, about 89% seen once. The sample consisted of peripheral blood. The receptors derive from a man aged 35 to 55 with acute or convalescent COVID-19. CDR3s include the opening cysteine and the closing phenylalanine or tryptophan. The D gene is left open where the match is weak. Not all rows give a size; the values are once, few, many and, for expanded clones, a class.

clone size | J gene | D gene | CDR3 length | V gene | CDR3 DNA | CDR3 protein
- | TRBJ1-5 | TRBD1 | 16 | TRBV4-2 | TGTGCCAGCAGCCAAAATATAGACAGGGAAGGTCAGCCCCAGCATTTT | CASSQNIDREGQPQHF
- | TRBJ2-3 | - | 12 | TRBV6-5 | TGTGCCAGCAGTTCTTCCACAGATACGCAGTATTTT | CASSSSTDTQYF
- | TRBJ1-4 | TRBD1 | 14 | TRBV2 | TGTGCCAGCAGGGTTACAGGGGGGGATGAAAAACTGTTTTTT | CASRVTGGDEKLFF
- | TRBJ1-5 | TRBD1 | 14 | TRBV4-1 | TGCGCCAGCAGCCCGGGACAGACAAATCAGCCCCAGCATTTT | CASSPGQTNQPQHF
- | TRBJ2-7 | - | 14 | TRBV5-1 | TGCGCCAGCAGCCCCCGAGGACAGACCTACGAGCAGTACTTC | CASSPRGQTYEQYF
- | TRBJ2-7 | TRBD1 | 12 | TRBV29-1 | TGCAGCGTTGGGGACAGAGCTCGGGGGCAGTACTTC | CSVGDRARGQYF
- | TRBJ2-7 | - | 15 | TRBV19 | TGTGCCAGTAGTATAGATTTTGGGACAAGTTACGAGCAGTACTTC | CASSIDFGTSYEQYF
- | TRBJ2-3 | - | 13 | TRBV7-2 | TGTGCCAGCAGCTTACGGTCACCGGATACGCAGTATTTT | CASSLRSPDTQYF
- | TRBJ2-1 | - | 14 | TRBV24-1 | TGTGCCACCAGTGCCCCGGGCTCCTACAATGAGCAGTTCTTC | CATSAPGSYNEQFF
few | TRBJ2-1 | - | 14 | TRBV7-2 | TGTGCCAGCAGCCCCACACTAGCTTCAGGGGAGCAGTTCTTC | CASSPTLASGEQFF
once | TRBJ1-2 | - | 13 | TRBV3-1/TRBV3-2 | TGTGCCAGCAGCCAAAGTGGCGGGGGTGGCTACACCTTC | CASSQSGGGGYTF
- | TRBJ2-1 | - | 13 | TRBV11-2 | TGTGCCAGCAGTCCCCCCCGGGAAGGTGAGCAGTTCTTC | CASSPPREGEQFF
- | TRBJ1-1 | - | 14 | TRBV5-1 | TGCGCCAGCAGCTTGGGGTCCCCGGGGACTGAAGCTTTCTTT | CASSLGSPGTEAFF
- | TRBJ2-7 | - | 13 | TRBV10-3 | TGTGCCATCAAGGGGGTGGGCCCTCTCGAGCAGTACTTC | CAIKGVGPLEQYF
- | TRBJ2-7 | - | 13 | TRBV6-5 | TGTGCCAGCAGTTACAACAGTGCCTACGAGCAGTACTTC | CASSYNSAYEQYF
few | TRBJ2-2 | - | 14 | TRBV10-3 | TGTGCCATCAGGAAGACAGATAGGACCGGGGAGCTGTTTTTT | CAIRKTDRTGELFF
- | TRBJ1-2 | - | 14 | TRBV19 | TGTGCCAGTACTCACGACAGAGCTAACTATGGCTACACCTTC | CASTHDRANYGYTF
- | TRBJ1-1 | - | 13 | TRBV7-2 | TGTGCCAGCAGCTTTGGGGGGAGCACTGAAGCTTTCTTT | CASSFGGSTEAFF
few | TRBJ1-1 | - | 15 | TRBV9 | TGTGCCAGCAGCCCCCCGGGGAGGGCCTACACTGAAGCTTTCTTT | CASSPPGRAYTEAFF
- | TRBJ2-7 | TRBD1 | 16 | TRBV10-3 | TGTGCCATCAGTGAGGCATCAGGACAGGGGTACCACGAGCAGTACTTC | CAISEASGQGYHEQYF
- | TRBJ2-7 | TRBD1 | 17 | TRBV23-1 | TGCGCCAGCAGCCCCCGGACAGGGGGAAATCCGTCCTACGAGCAGTACTTC | CASSPRTGGNPSYEQYF
- | TRBJ1-2 | - | 13 | TRBV10-3 | TGTGCCATCAGTGAGGGGGCAGGGCACGGCTACACCTTC | CAISEGAGHGYTF
- | TRBJ2-2 | - | 14 | TRBV19 | TGTGCCAGTAGCGATTGGGCCAGGACCGGGGAGCTGTTTTTT | CASSDWARTGELFF
- | TRBJ2-3 | - | 16 | TRBV7-2 | TGTGCCAGCAGCTTAGGTGTTAGCGGTAGCACAGATACGCAGTATTTT | CASSLGVSGSTDTQYF
- | TRBJ2-2 | TRBD1 | 15 | TRBV28 | TGTGCCAGCAGTTCATCCGGGACAGGAACCGGGGAGCTGTTTTTT | CASSSSGTGTGELFF
- | TRBJ1-5 | - | 13 | TRBV6-5 | TGTGCCAGCAGGACAGGCAGCAATCAGCCCCAGCATTTT | CASRTGSNQPQHF
- | TRBJ1-1 | - | 15 | TRBV19 | TGTGCCAGTAGTCTCGAGGGGTCAGGGGTGGCTGAAGCTTTCTTT | CASSLEGSGVAEAFF
- | TRBJ2-2 | TRBD2 | 15 | TRBV3-1/TRBV3-2 | TGTGCCAGCAGACCAGGACTAGCGGGGACCGGGGAGCTGTTTTTT | CASRPGLAGTGELFF
- | TRBJ2-7 | TRBD2 | 13 | TRBV25-1 | TGTGCCAGCAGGGAGGGAGGGCGGTACGAGCAGTACTTC | CASREGGRYEQYF
- | TRBJ2-1 | TRBD1 | 16 | TRBV5-4 | TGTGCCAGCAGCATTTACGGGACAGCTGGTTACAATGAGCAGTTCTTC | CASSIYGTAGYNEQFF
- | TRBJ2-7 | TRBD2 | 14 | TRBV4-2 | TGTGCCAGCAGCCAGCGGGAGGGGGAAGACGAGCAGTACTTC | CASSQREGEDEQYF
- | TRBJ1-5 | - | 15 | TRBV30 | TGTGCCTGGAGTTATGGCAGTTCGGCGGATCAGCCCCAGCATTTT | CAWSYGSSADQPQHF
few | TRBJ1-3 | - | 16 | TRBV5-1 | TGCGCCAGCAGCTTGGCCCCCGGGGTATCTGGAAACACCATATATTTT | CASSLAPGVSGNTIYF
- | TRBJ1-1 | - | 14 | TRBV10-3 | TGTGCCATCAGGGAAGGACAGACGAACACTGAAGCTTTCTTT | CAIREGQTNTEAFF
- | TRBJ1-1 | - | 12 | TRBV6-6 | TGTGCCAGCAGTTACGAGGGTGGGAAGGCTTTCTTT | CASSYEGGKAFF
- | TRBJ2-1 | TRBD1 | 16 | TRBV10-1 | TGCGCCAGCAGTGAGCCCGGGACAGCCAAAGACAATGAGCAGTTCTTC | CASSEPGTAKDNEQFF
- | TRBJ2-7 | - | 13 | TRBV19 | TGTGCCAGTAGCACAGTATTCTACTACGAGCAGTACTTC | CASSTVFYYEQYF
- | TRBJ2-6 | TRBD2 | 19 | TRBV5-5 | TGTGCCAGCAGCCTCCCACGGGGGGGGACCCTCTCTGGGGCCAACGTCCTGACTTTC | CASSLPRGGTLSGANVLTF